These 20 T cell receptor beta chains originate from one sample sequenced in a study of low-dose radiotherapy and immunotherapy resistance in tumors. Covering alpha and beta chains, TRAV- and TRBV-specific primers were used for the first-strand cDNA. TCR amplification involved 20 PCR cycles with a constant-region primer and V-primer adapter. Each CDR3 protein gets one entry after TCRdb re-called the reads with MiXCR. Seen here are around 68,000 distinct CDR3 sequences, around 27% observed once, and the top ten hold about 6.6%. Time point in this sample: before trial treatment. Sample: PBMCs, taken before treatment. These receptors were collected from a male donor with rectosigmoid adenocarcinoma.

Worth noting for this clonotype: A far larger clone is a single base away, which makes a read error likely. Here the CDR3 DNA reads TGTTCCAGCAGTCCTGGGGAAAAACTGTTTTTT. Encoded protein: CSSSPGEKLFF. The rearrangement joins TRBV27 to TRBJ1-4; D is undetermined. The CDR3 consists of 11 residues. Germline CDR1 is MNHEY and CDR2 is SMNVEV (reference sequence).

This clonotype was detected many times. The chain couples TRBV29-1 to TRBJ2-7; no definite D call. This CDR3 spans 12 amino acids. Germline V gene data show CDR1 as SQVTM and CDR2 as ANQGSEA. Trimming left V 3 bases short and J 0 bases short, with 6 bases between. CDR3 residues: CSVEGISYEQYF. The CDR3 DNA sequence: TGCAGCGTTGAGGGGATCTCCTACGAGCAGTACTTC.

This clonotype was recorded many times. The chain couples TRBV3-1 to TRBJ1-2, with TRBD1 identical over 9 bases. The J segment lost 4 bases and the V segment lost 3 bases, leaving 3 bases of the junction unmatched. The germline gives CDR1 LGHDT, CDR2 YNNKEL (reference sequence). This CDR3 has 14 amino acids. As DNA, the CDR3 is TGTGCCAGCAGCCAGACGACAGGGGGCTATGGCTACACCTTC. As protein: CASSQTTGGYGYTF. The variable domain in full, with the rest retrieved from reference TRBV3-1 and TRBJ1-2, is DTAVSQTPKYLVTQMGNDKSIKCEQNLGHDTMYWYKQDSKKFLKIMFSYNNKELIINETVPNRFSPKSPDKAHLNLHINSLELGDSAVYFCASSQTTGGYGYTFGSGTRLTVV.

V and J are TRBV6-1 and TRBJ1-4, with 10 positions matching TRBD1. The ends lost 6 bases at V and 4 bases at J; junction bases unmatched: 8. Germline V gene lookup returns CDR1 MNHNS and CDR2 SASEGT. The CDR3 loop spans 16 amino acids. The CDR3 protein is CASSIGTGAHNEKLFF. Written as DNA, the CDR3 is TGTGCCAGCAGCATCGGGACAGGGGCGCATAATGAAAAACTGTTTTTT.

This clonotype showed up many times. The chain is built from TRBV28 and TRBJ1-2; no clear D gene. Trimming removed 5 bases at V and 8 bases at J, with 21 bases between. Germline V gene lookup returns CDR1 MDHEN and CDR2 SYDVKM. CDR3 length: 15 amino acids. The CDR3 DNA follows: TGTGCCAGCAGTCGGACCTCGGCCAGGTTGAGCGGCTACACCTTC. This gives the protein CASSRTSARLSGYTF.

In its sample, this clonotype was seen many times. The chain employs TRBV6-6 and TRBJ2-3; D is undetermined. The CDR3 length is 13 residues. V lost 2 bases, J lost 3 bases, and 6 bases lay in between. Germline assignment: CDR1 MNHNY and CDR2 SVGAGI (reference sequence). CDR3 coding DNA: TGTGCCAGCAGTTACGTTAGGACAGATACGCAGTATTTT. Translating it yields CASSYVRTDTQYF.

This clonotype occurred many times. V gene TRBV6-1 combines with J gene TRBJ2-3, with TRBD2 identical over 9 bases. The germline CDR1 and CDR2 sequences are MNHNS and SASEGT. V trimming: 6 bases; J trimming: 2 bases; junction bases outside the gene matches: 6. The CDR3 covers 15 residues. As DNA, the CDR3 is TGTGCCAGCAGCAATAGCGGGGGAGACACAGATACGCAGTATTTT. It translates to CASSNSGGDTDTQYF.

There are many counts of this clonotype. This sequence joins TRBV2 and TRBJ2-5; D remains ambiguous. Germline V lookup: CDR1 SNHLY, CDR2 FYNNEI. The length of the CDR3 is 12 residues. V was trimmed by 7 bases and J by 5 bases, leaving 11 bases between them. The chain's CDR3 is CASMDGSETQYF. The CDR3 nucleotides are TGTGCCAGCATGGACGGCTCGGAGACCCAGTACTTC.

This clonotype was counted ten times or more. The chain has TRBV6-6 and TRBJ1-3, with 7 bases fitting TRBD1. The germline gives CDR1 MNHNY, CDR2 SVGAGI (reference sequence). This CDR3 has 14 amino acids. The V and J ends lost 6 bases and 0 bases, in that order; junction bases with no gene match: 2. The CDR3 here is CASSHRGSGNTIYF. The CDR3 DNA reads TGTGCCAGCAGCCACAGGGGCTCTGGAAACACCATATATTTT.

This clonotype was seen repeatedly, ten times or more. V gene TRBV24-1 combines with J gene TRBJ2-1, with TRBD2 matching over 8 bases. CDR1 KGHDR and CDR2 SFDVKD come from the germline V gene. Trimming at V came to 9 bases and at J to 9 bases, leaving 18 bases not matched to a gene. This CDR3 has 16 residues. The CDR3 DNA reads TGTGCCACCGGGGGGGGCGGGGGGTCACTCGTGGGTGAGCAGTTCTTC. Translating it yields CATGGGGGSLVGEQFF.

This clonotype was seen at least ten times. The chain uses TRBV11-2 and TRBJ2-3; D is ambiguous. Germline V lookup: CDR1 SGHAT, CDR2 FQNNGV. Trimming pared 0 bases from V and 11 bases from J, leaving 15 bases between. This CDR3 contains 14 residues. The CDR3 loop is CASSLEGILYGQYF. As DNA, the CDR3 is TGTGCCAGCAGCTTAGAGGGAATACTATACGGGCAGTATTTT.

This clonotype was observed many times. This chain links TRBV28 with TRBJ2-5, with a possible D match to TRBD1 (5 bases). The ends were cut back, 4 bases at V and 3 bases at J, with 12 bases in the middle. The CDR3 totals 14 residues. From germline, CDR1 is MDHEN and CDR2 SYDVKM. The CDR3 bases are TGTGCCAGCAGTTCAATGGGGCATAAAGAGACCCAGTACTTC. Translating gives CASSSMGHKETQYF. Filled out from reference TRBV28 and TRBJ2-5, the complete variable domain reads DVKVTQSSRYLVKRTGEKVFLECVQDMDHENMFWYRQDPGLGLRLIYFSYDVKMKEKGDIPEGYSVSREKKERFSLILESASTNQTSMYLCASSSMGHKETQYFGPGTRLLVL.

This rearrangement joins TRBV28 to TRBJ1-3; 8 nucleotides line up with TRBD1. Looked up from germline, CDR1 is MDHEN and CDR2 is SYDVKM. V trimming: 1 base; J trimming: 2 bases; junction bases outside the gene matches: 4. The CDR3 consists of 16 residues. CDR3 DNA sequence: TGTGCCAGCAGTTTATCGGGGACAGGTCCTGGAAACACCATATATTTT. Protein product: CASSLSGTGPGNTIYF.

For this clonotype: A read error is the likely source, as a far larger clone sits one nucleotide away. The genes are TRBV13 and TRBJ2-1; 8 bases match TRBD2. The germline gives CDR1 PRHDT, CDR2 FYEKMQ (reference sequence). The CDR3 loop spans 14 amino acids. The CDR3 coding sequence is TGTGCCACCTCCAGCGGGAGCTCCTACAATAAGCAGTTCTTC. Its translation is CATSSGSSYNKQFF.

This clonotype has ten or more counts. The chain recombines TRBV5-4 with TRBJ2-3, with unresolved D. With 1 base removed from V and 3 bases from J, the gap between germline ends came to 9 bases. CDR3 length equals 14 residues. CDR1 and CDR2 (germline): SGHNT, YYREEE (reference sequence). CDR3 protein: CASSLSYLTDTQYF. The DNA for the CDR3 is TGTGCCAGCAGCTTGAGTTACTTGACAGATACGCAGTATTTT.

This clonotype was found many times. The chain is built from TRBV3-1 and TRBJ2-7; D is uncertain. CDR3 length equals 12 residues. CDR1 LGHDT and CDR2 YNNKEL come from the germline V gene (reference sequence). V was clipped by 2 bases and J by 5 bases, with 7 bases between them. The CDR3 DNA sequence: TGTGCCAGCAGCCAAACCCGTAACGAGCAGTACTTC. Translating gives CASSQTRNEQYF.

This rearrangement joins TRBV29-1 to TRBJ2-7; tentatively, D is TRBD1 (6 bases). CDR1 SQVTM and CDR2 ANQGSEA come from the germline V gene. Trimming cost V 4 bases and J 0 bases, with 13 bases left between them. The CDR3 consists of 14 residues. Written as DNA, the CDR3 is TGCAGCGTTGGAGCAGGGGCCGTCTCCTACGAGCAGTACTTC. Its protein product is CSVGAGAVSYEQYF.

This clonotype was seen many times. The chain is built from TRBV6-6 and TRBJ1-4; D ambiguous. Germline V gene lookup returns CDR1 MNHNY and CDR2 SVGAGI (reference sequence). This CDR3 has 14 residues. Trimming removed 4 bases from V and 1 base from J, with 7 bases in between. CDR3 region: CASSLQLTNEKLFF. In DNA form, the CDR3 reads TGTGCCAGCAGTTTACAGCTAACTAATGAAAAACTGTTTTTT.

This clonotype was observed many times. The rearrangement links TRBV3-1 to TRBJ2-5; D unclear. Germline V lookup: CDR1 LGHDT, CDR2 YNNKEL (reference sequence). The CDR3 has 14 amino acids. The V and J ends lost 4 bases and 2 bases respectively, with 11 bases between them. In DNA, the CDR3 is TGTGCCAGCAGCCCCTCGGCTAGTCAAGAGACCCAGTACTTC. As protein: CASSPSASQETQYF.

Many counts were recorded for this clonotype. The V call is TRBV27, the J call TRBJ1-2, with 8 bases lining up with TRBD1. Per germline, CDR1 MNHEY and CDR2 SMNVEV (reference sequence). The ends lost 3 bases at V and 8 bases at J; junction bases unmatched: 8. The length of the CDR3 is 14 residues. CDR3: CASSFSTGVWGYTF. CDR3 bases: TGTGCCAGCAGTTTCTCGACAGGGGTTTGGGGCTACACCTTC.